This passage covers 8 T cell receptor beta chains from one sample sequenced in a study of T cells after yellow fever vaccination. One entry per CDR3 protein results from TCRdb running MiXCR on the 5' RACE reads. The sample consists of around 310,000 distinct CDR3 sequences, 4% to 5.5% of them appearing once. Sequencing used PBMCs, obtained 15 days after the yellow fever booster vaccination. These TCRs come from a man aged 18 to 29 who received the YFV17D yellow fever vaccine.

The rearrangement links TRBV11-3 to TRBJ2-3; 8 bases map to TRBD1. The ends lost 6 bases at V and 8 bases at J; junction bases unmatched: 13. The germline V gene has CDR1 SGHNT and CDR2 YENEEA. This CDR3 has 15 residues. In nucleotides, the CDR3 is TGTGCCAGCAGTCCCAGGGGGCGCCCGTTGGGTACGCAGTATTTT. Translating it yields CASSPRGRPLGTQYF.

This clonotype was counted many times. The chain is built from TRBV5-8 and TRBJ1-5; the match to TRBD1 covers 9 bases. From germline, CDR1 is SGHTS and CDR2 YDEGEE. The junction had 8 bases not matched to a gene; V was cut back by 9 bases and J by 1 base. The CDR3 consists of 15 residues. In DNA form, the CDR3 reads TGTGCCAATCTAACAGGGGGCCCGAGCAATCAGCCCCAGCATTTT. This translates into CANLTGGPSNQPQHF.

This clonotype was counted a few times. V and J are TRBV29-1 and TRBJ2-7; D tentatively reads TRBD1 or TRBD2 (6 bases each). This CDR3 is 13 amino acids long. Trimming left V 7 bases short and J 0 bases short, with 13 bases between. Germline values: CDR1 SQVTM, CDR2 ANQGSEA. For the CDR3, the DNA is TGCAGCGCCCGAGGGGGGAGCTCCTACGAGCAGTACTTC. Translating gives CSARGGSSYEQYF.

In this sample, this clonotype turned up a few times. The rearrangement links TRBV5-1 to TRBJ1-6; weak D call: TRBD1 (6 bases). The CDR3 runs 15 residues. The V and J ends lost 1 base and 10 bases respectively, with 15 bases between them. Germline loops: CDR1 SGHRS, CDR2 YFSETQ. The CDR3 loop is CASSLSSGVGSPLHF. The CDR3 DNA reads as TGCGCCAGCAGCTTGAGCTCAGGGGTTGGGTCACCCCTCCACTTT.

This sequence joins TRBV9 and TRBJ1-2, with a weak D call TRBD1 (5 bases). CDR1 SGDLS and CDR2 YYNGEE come from the germline V gene. This CDR3 has 17 amino acids. The V and J ends lost 5 bases and 2 bases respectively, with 22 bases between them. The CDR3 sequence: CASSVVIAGESNYGYTF. Here the CDR3 DNA reads TGTGCCAGCAGTGTGGTGATCGCGGGGGAGAGCAACTATGGCTACACCTTC.

The chain links TRBV28 to TRBJ1-2; D might be TRBD1 (5 bases). This CDR3 spans 15 amino acids. Germline values: CDR1 MDHEN, CDR2 SYDVKM. The V end was cut by 6 bases, the J end by 3 bases, with 17 bases between. Written as DNA, the CDR3 is TGTGCCAGCAGCCTCTGGGGGGGTATTGACTATGGCTACACCTTC. Translated, it gives CASSLWGGIDYGYTF.

The chain couples TRBV6-2 or TRBV6-3 to TRBJ2-5; possibly TRBD1 for D (6 bases). Trimming cost V 0 bases and J 5 bases, with 10 bases left between them. The length of the CDR3 is 14 residues. Germline CDR1 and CDR2: MNHEY and SVGEGT. CDR3 sequence reads: CASSYSGHWETQYF. The CDR3 coding sequence is TGTGCCAGCAGTTACTCGGGACATTGGGAGACCCAGTACTTC.

The sample holds a few counts of this clonotype. This chain uses TRBV20-1 with TRBJ1-3; D call uncertain. The CDR3 is made up of 15 amino acids. V shed 2 bases and J shed 0 bases, with 11 bases lying between them. In germline, CDR1 is DFQATT, CDR2 SNEGSKA (reference sequence). The CDR3 coding sequence is TGCAGTGCTAGAAAATTTCGGGGCTCTGGAAACACCATATATTTT. Protein product: CSARKFRGSGNTIYF.